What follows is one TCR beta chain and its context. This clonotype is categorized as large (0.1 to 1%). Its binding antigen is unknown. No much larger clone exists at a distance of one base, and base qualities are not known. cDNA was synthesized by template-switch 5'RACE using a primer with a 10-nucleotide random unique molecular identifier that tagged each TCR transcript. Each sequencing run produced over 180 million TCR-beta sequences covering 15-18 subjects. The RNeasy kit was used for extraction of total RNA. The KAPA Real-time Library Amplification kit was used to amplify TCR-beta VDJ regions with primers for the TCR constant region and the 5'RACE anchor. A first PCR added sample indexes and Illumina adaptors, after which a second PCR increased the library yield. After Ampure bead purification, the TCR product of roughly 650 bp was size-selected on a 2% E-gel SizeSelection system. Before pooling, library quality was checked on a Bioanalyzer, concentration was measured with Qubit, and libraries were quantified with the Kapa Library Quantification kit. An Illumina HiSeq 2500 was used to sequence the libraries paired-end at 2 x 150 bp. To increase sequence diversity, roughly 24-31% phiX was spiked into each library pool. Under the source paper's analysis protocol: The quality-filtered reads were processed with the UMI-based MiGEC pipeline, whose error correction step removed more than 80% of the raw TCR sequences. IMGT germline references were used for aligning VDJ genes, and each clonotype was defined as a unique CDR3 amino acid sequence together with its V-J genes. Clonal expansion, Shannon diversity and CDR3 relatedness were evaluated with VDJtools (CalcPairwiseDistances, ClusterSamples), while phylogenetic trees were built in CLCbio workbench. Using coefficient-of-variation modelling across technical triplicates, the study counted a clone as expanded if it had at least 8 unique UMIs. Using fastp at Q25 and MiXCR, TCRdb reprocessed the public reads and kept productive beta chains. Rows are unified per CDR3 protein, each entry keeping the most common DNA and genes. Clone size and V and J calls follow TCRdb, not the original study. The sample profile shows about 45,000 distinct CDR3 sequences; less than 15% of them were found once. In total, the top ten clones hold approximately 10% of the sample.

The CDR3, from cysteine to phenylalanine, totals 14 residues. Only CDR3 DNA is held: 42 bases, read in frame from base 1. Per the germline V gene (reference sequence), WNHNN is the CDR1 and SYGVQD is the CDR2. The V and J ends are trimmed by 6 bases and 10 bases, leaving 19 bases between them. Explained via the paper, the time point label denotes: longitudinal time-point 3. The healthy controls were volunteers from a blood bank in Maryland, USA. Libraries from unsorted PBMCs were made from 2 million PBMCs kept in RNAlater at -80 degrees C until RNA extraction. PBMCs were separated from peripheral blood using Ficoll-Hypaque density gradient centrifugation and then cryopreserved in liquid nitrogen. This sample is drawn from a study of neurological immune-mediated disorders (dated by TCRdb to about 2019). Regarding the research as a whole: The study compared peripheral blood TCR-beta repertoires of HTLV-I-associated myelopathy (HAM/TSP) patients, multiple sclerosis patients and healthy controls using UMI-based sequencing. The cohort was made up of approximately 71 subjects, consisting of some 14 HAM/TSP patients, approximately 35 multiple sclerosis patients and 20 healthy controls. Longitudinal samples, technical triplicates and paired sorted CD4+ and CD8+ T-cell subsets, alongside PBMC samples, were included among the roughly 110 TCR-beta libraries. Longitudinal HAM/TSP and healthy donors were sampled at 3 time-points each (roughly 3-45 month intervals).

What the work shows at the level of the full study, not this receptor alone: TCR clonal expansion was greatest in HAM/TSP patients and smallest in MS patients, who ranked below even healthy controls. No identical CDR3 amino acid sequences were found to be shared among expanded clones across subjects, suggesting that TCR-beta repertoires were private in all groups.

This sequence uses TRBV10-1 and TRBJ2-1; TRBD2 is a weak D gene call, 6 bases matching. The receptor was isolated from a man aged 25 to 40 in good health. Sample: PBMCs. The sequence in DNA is TGCGCCAGCAGCGCCGTAGCGGAAGAGGGAGAGCAGTTCTTC. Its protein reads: CASSAVAEEGEQFF.